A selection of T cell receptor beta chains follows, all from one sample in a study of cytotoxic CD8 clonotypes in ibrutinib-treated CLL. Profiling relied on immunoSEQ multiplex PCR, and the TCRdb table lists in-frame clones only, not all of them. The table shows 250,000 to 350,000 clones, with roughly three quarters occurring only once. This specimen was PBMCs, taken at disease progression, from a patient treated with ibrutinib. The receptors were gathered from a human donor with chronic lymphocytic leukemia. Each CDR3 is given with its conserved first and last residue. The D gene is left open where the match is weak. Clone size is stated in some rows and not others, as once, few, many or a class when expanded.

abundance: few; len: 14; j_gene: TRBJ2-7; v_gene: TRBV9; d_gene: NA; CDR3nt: TGTGCCAGCAGCCCCAGCGGAGCGTCCTACGAGCAGTACTTC; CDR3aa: CASSPSGASYEQYF
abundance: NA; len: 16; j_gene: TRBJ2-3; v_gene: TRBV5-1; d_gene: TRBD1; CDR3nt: TGCGCCAGCAGCTTAAGACAGGGGATTACGGCAGATACGCAGTATTTT; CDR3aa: CASSLRQGITADTQYF
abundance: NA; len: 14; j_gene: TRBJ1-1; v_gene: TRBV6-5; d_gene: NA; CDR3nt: TGTGCCAGCACCTACAGGGCTAGGGACACTGAAGCTTTCTTT; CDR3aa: CASTYRARDTEAFF
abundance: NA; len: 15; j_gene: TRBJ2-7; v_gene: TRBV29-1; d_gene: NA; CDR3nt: TGCAGCGTGCGGGGGGCAGGGGGCAAGGGATACGAGCAGTACTTC; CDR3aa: CSVRGAGGKGYEQYF
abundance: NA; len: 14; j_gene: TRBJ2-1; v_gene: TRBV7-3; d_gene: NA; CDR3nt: TGTGCCAGCAGCTTAACTCTAGCTAGCAATGAGCAGTTCTTC; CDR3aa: CASSLTLASNEQFF
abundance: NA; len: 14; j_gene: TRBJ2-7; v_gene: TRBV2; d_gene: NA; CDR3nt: TGTGCCAGCAGCCCTCCGACAGGCCCCTACGAGCAGTACTTC; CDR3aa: CASSPPTGPYEQYF
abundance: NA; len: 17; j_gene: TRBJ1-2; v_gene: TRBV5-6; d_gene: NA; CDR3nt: TGTGCCAGCAGCTCAGGGGACCGTCCTACCTGGCCGTCTGGCTACACCTTC; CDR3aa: CASSSGDRPTWPSGYTF
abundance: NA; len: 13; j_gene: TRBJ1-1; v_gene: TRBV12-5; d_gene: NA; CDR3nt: TGTGCTAGTGGTTTGTCGGTTAACACTGAAGCTTTCTTT; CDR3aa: CASGLSVNTEAFF
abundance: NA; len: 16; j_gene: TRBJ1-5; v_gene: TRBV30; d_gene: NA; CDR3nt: TGTGCCTGGAGTCCCCCGGTGGAGGAGGAACATCAGCCCCAGCATTTT; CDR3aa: CAWSPPVEEEHQPQHF
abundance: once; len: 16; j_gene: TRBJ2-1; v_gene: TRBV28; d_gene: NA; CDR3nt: TGTGCCAGCAGCCTCCAACTAGGACTTTTGTACAATGAGCAGTTCTTC; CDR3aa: CASSLQLGLLYNEQFF
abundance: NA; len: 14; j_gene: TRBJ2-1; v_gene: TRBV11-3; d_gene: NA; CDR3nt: TGTGCCAGCAGCTTTCAGGGGTCCTACAATGAGCAGTTCTTC; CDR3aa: CASSFQGSYNEQFF
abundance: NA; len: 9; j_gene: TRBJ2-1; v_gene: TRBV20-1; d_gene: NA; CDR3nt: TGCAGTGCGCCCCCCTCCCAATTCTTC; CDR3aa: CSAPPSQFF
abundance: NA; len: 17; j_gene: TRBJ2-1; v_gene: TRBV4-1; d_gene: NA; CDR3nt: TGCGCCAGCAGCCAAGTCATGCGGGGATTCTCCTACAATGAGCAGTTCTTC; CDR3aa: CASSQVMRGFSYNEQFF
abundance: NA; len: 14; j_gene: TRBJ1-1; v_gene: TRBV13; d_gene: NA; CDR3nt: TGTGCCACCGAAGACGGGGCCGTGAACACTGAAGCTTTCTTT; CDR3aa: CATEDGAVNTEAFF
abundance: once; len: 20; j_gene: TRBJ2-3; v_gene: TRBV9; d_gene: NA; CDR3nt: TGTGCCAGCAGCGGGAGGGGCGGGGACCCCCGCCGAGCTGCAACAGATACGCAGTATTTT; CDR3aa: CASSGRGGDPRRAATDTQYF
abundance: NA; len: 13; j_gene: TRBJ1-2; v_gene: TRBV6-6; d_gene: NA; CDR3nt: TGTGCCAGCACCCACATGACTAACTATGGCTACACCTTC; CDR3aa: CASTHMTNYGYTF
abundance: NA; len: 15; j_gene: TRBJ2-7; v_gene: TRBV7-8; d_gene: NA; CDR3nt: TGTGCCAGCAGCTCAACTTTCGGGCAGACCTACGAGCAGTACTTC; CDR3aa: CASSSTFGQTYEQYF
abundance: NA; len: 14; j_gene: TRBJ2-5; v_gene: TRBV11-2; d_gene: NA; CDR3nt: TGTGCCAGCAGCTTAGTACGGCTGCAAGAGACCCAGTACTTC; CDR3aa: CASSLVRLQETQYF
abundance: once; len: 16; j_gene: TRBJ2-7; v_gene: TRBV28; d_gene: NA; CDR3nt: TGTGCCAGCAGTTTGGGAATTCGGAGACGAGGGCACGAGCAGTACTTC; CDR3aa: CASSLGIRRRGHEQYF
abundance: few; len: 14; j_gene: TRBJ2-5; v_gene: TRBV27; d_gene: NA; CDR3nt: TGTGCCAGCAGTTTATGGGGAGACCAAGAGACCCAGTACTTC; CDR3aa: CASSLWGDQETQYF
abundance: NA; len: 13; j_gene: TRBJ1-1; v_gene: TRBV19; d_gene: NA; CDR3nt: TGTGCCAGTAGTATCCGGGAAAACACTGAAGCTTTCTTT; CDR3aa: CASSIRENTEAFF
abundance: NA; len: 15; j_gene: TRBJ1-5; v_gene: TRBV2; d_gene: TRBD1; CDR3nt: TGTGCCAGCAGTGACGGGGACAGGGCTCCATCGCCCCAGCATTTT; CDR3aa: CASSDGDRAPSPQHF
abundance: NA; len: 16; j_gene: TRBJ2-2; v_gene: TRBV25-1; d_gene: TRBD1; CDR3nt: TGTGCCAGCAGCTCTTCGGACAGGGTGGGCACCGGGGAGCTGTTTTTT; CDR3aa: CASSSSDRVGTGELFF
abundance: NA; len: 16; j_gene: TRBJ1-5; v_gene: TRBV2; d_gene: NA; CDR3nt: TGTGCCAGCAGTGAGCAGGGGATGTTAAGCAATCAGCCCCAGCATTTT; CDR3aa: CASSEQGMLSNQPQHF
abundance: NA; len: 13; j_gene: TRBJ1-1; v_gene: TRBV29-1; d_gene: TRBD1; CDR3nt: TGCAGCGTCCAACAAGACAGGGTAACTGAAGCTTTCTTT; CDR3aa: CSVQQDRVTEAFF
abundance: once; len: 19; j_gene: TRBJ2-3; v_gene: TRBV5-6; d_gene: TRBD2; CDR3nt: TGTGCCAGCAGCTTCATAGGACTAGCGGGGGGCCTTAGCACAGATACGCAGTATTTT; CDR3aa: CASSFIGLAGGLSTDTQYF